This T cell receptor (beta chain) was documented in a study of blood T cell repertoires in COVID-19. The wider study: The United States, Italy and Spain were the sources of the acute and convalescent COVID-19 samples. Sample material is recorded as cDNA or gDNA derived from T cells, B-cell-depleted T cells, or PBMCs.

This CDR3 has 14 residues. With V trimmed by 7 bases and J by 7 bases, 5 bases remained unmatched. Per the germline V gene, CDR1 is LNHDA and CDR2 is SQIVND (reference sequence). Authors' processing steps: Estimates of nucleated cell counts were drawn from the amplification of reference gene primers. The assay was immunoSEQ multiplex PCR, and TCRdb's table has in-frame clones only and misses some. V, J and clone size are taken as reported in that table, and D and trimming were inferred from the DNA itself. The table lists approximately 170,000 clones, more than 65% of them singletons, with more than 9% in the top ten.

This rearrangement joins TRBV19 to TRBJ1-5, with 12 bases lining up with TRBD1. This TCR was recovered from an elderly woman with active or convalescent COVID-19. Sequencing input: peripheral blood. The CDR3 DNA reads as TGTGCCAGTATGGCCGGGACAGGGGGCCAGCCCCAGCATTTT. Its protein product is CASMAGTGGQPQHF.